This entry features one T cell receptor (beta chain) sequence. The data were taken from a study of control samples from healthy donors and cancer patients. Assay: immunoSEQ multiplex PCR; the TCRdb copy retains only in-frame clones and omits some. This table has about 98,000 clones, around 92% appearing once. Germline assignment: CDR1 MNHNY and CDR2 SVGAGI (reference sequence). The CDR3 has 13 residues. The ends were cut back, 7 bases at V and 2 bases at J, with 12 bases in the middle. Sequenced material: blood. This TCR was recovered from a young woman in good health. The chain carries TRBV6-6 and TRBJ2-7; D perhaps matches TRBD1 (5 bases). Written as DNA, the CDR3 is TGTGCCAGCAAACCACAGGTTCCCTACGAGCAGTACTTC. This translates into CASKPQVPYEQYF.